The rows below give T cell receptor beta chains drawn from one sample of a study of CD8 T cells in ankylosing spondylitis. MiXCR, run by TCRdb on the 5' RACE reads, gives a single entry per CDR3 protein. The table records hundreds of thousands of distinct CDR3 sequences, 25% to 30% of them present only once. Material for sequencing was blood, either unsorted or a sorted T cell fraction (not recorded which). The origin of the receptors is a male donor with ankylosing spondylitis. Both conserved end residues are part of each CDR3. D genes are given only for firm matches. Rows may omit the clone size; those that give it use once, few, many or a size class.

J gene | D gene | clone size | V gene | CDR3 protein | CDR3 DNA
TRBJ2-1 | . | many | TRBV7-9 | CASSLGHSAGREQFF | TGTGCCAGCAGCTTAGGGCATTCCGCGGGGAGGGAGCAGTTCTTC
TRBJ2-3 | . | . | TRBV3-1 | CASSLPPSTQYF | TGTGCCAGCAGCCTCCCCCCTAGCACGCAGTATTTT
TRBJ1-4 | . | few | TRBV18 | CASSPPEGVDEKLFF | TGTGCCAGCTCACCACCGGAAGGGGTCGATGAAAAACTGTTTTTT
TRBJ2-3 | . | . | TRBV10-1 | CASSESGRTSTDTQYF | TGCGCCAGCAGTGAGTCGGGCAGGACCAGCACAGATACGCAGTATTTT
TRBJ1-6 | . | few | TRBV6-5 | CASSYSAGKTYNSPLHF | TGTGCCAGCAGTTACTCGGCAGGGAAGACCTATAATTCACCCCTCCACTTT
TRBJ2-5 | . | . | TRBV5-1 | CASSFFRGPQYF | TGCGCCAGCAGCTTTTTCAGGGGCCCCCAGTACTTC
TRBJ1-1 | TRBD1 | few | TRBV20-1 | CSAKTGGMNTEAFF | TGCAGTGCTAAGACAGGGGGAATGAACACTGAAGCTTTCTTT
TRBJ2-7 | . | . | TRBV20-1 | CSAMTASALYEQYF | TGCAGTGCGATGACCGCCTCGGCACTCTACGAGCAGTACTTC
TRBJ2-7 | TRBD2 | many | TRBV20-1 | CSAREGSGRDEQYF | TGCAGTGCTAGAGAGGGTAGCGGGAGAGACGAGCAGTACTTC
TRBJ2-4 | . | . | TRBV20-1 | CSASGQMRNIQYF | TGCAGTGCTAGCGGGCAGATGCGGAACATTCAGTACTTC
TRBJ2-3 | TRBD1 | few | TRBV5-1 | CASSSQGAETDTQYF | TGCGCCAGCAGCTCGCAGGGGGCGGAGACAGATACGCAGTATTTT
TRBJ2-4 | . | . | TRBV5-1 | CASSLSTGTPSRSAKNIQYF | TGCGCCAGCAGCCTTTCCACCGGGACACCGAGCCGATCAGCCAAAAACATTCAGTACTTC
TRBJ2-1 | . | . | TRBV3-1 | CASSLLSWSSYNEQFF | TGTGCCAGCAGCCTACTTAGCTGGAGCTCCTACAATGAGCAGTTCTTC
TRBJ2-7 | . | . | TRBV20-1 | CSARGHPSYEQYF | TGCAGTGCCAGAGGACATCCCTCCTACGAGCAGTACTTC
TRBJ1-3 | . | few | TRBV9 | CASSLDPTTNSGNTIYF | TGTGCCAGCAGCCTTGACCCGACAACTAACTCTGGAAACACCATATATTTT
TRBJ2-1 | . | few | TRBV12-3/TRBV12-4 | CASSLNPGSRDEQFF | TGTGCCAGCAGTTTAAACCCCGGGTCTCGCGATGAGCAGTTCTTC
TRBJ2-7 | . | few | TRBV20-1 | CSATLGNYEQYF | TGCAGTGCTACGTTAGGTAACTACGAGCAGTACTTC
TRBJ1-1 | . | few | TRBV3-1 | CASTTILGTEAFF | TGTGCCAGCACCACCATTCTTGGGACTGAAGCTTTCTTT